This TCR beta chain came from a study of blood T cell repertoires in COVID-19. About the research overall: PBMCs, B-cell-depleted T cells, or T cells were the source of the cDNA or gDNA that made up the material.

The repertoire was sequenced with immunoSEQ multiplex PCR; TCRdb's copy has only in-frame clones and lacks some. The repertoire has more than 250,000 clones, roughly 85% of them found once; the top ten carry around 5.8%. The study drew participants aged 18 to 89 years from around 24 US areas. The V gene's germline CDR1 is MDHEN and CDR2 SYDVKM. This CDR3 is built from 16 residues. V gave up 3 bases and J gave up 7 bases; unmatched junction bases: 6. Sequencing input: PBMCs or T cells enriched from blood (not recorded which). The receptor's source is a woman between 40 and 50 years old who had recovered from COVID-19. The rearrangement links TRBV28 to TRBJ1-6; the match to TRBD1 covers 10 bases. This chain's CDR3 is CASSFAGQGRNSPLHF. In DNA, the CDR3 is TGTGCCAGCAGTTTCGCGGGACAGGGGAGAAATTCACCCCTCCACTTT. The variable domain in full, with the rest retrieved from reference TRBV28 and TRBJ1-6, is DVKVTQSSRYLVKRTGEKVFLECVQDMDHENMFWYRQDPGLGLRLIYFSYDVKMKEKGDIPEGYSVSREKKERFSLILESASTNQTSMYLCASSFAGQGRNSPLHFGNGTRLTVT.